This T cell receptor (beta chain) was retrieved from a study of blood T cells in healthy people across ages. Study results and limitations: Naive and antigen-experienced cells were not separated, limiting conclusive comparison.

The germline CDR1 and CDR2 sequences are SEHNR and FQNEAQ (reference sequence). After removal of 5 bases from V and 3 bases from J, the junction contained 4 bases not matched to a gene. The CDR3 has 14 residues. The use of a sample-barcoded 5' primer and a J-beta primer mix characterized a second PCR of about 6 to 11 cycles. TCRdb processed the 5' RACE reads anew with MiXCR; each CDR3 protein has one entry. The repertoire holds more than 650,000 distinct CDR3 sequences, with roughly 24% as singletons. This clonotype showed up just a few times. Its antigen is undetermined. In addition, the sample was reused for a study of T cells of mothers and their children. In that study: Study donors consisted of three healthy Caucasian mothers and their six children. Sequencing got over 10 million TCR beta CDR3 reads from each mother and several million from each child. Slightly higher, non-significant overlap characterized related mother-child pairs relative to unrelated pairs.

The sequenced sample consisted of blood. The receptor's source is a boy between 10 and 17 years old in good health. The chain uses TRBV7-9 and TRBJ1-5; 7 positions agree with TRBD1. Written as DNA, the CDR3 is TGTGCCAGCAGCCAAACAGGGGACAATCAGCCCCAGCATTTT. Translation: CASSQTGDNQPQHF. Full variable domain (missing parts from reference TRBV7-9 and TRBJ1-5): DTGVSQNPRHKITKRGQNVTFRCDPISEHNRLYWYRQTLGQGPEFLTYFQNEAQLEKSRLLSDRFSAERPKGSFSTLEIQRTEQGDSAMYLCASSQTGDNQPQHFGDGTRLSIL.